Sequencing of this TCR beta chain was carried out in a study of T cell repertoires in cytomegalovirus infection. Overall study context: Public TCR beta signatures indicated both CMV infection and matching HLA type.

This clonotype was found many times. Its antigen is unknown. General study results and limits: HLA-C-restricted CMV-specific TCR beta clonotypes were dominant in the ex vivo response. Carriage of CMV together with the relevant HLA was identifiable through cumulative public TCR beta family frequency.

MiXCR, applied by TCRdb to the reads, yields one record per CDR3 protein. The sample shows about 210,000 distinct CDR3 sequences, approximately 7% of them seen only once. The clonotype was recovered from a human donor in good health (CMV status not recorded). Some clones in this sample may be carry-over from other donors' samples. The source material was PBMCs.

The DNA of the CDR3 is TGTGCCAGCAGCCAACGGGAAGGGCACAGGATACAAGAGACCCAGTACTTC. Translating it yields CASSQREGHRIQETQYF. The chain uses TRBV14 and TRBJ2-5, with D possibly being TRBD1 or TRBD2 (5 bases each). Per germline, CDR1 SGHDN and CDR2 FVKESK. Trimming took off 2 bases at V and 2 bases at J, with 18 bases between the two ends. This CDR3 has 17 residues.